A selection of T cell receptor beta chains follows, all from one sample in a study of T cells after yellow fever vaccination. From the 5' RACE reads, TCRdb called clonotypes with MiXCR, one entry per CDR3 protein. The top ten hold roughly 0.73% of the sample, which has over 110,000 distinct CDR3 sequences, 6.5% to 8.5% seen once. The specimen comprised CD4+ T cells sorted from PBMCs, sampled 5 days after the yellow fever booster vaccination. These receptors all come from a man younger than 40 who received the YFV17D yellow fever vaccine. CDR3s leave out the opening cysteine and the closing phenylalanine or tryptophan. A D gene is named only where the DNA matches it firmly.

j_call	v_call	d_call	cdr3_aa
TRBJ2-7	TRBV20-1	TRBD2	SASTGLVLSREQY
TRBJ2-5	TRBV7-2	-	ASSLGGGVKQTQY
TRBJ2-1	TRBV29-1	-	SVVRESSYNEQF
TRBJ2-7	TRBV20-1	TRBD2	SASGLAGARSPYEQY
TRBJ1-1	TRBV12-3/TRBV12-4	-	ASSPDSPMNTEAF
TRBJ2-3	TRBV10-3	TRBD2	AIQREDLDTQY
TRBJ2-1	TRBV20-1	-	SRMGGLDGFNEQF
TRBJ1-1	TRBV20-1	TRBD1	SASARDRGITEAF
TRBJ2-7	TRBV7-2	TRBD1	ASRSTGGGFYEQY
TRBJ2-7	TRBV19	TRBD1	ASSPDRGTGWDEQY
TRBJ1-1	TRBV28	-	ASSPPHRGAEAF
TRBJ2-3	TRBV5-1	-	ASSLDKGTDTQY
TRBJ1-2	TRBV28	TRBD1	ASSLTGVTNYGYT
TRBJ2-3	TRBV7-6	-	ASSFFGQTDTQY
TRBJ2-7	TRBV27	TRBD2	ASSEGLAGTAPYEQY
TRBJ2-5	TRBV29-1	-	SVAPLYQETQY
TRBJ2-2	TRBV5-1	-	ASSLGVRDTGELF
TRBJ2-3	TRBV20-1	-	SARTGAPTQY
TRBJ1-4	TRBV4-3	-	ASSQDRGLTGEKLF
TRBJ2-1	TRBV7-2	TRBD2	ASIPLAGNEQF
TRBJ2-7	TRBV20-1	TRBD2	SGTREAFTDEQY
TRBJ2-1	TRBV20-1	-	SASYREARGSSYNEQF
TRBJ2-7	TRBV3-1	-	ASSQDDVGEQY
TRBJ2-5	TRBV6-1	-	ASPRDRPYQETQY
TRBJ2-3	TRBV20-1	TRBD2	SARSLTSGNTDTQY
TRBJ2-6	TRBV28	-	ASSPTQGVAGANVLT
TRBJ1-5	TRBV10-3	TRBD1	AISVTGGDEPQH
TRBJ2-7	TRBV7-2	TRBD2	ASSRALAGSSYEQY
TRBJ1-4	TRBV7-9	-	ASSLDGGTNEKLF
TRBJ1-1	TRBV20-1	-	SARHRRQKNTEAF
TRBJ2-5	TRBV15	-	ATSRGERGETQY
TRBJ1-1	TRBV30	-	AWSRGNWNTEAF
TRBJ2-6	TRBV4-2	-	ASSQDGADRSGANVLT
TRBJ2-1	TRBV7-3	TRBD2	ASSLLPSGRVGHNEQF
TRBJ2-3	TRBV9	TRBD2	ASSVGPAGVSDTQY
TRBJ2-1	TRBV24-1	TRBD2	ATMTSGSSYNEQF
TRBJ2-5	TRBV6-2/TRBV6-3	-	ASTSTQETQY
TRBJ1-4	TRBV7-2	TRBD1	ASSRGTGLEKLF
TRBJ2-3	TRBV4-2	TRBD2	ASSPRAGAGVIDTQY
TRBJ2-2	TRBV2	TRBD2	AICPQVGAGVRNGELF
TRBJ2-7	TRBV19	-	ASMPPGGKTAYEQY
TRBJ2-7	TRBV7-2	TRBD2	ASSPGLANEQY
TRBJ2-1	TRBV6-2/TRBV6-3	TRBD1	ASSYSSWDSYNEQF
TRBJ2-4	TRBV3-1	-	ASSQWGVGGAPL
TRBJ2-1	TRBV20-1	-	SARDRPSRYNEQF